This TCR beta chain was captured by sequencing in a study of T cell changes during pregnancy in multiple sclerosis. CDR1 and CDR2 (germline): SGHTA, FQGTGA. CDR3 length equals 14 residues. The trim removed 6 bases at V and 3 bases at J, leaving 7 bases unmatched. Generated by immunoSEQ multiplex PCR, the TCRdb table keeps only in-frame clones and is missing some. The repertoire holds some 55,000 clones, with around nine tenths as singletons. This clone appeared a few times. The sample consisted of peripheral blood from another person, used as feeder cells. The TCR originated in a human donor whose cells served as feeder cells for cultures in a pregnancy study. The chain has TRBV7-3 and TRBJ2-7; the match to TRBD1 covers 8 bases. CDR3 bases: TGTGCCAGCAGTCCGACAGGGGTCGGCTACGAGCAGTACTTC. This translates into CASSPTGVGYEQYF.